The 5 T cell receptor beta chains listed next were all sequenced from one sample in a study of regulatory T cells in long-lasting Graves disease (dated by TCRdb to the early 2020s). Taken with the paper, the label for time point translates to: newly diagnosed GD, antithyroid drugs for less than 3 months. For both TCR sequencing and RNA sequencing, RNA was extracted from PBMCs in TRIzol. The library was produced with multiplex PCR. The instrument was an Illumina HiSeq 4000. TCR beta libraries were built with iRepertoire HTBI primers and Arm-PCR amplification of CDR3 regions. The raw public data were reprocessed by TCRdb itself: fastp quality trimming at Q25, MiXCR clonotype calling, in-frame beta chains only. Under each unique CDR3 protein, matching rows form one entry showing the most common genes and DNA. The sample table records roughly 420,000 distinct CDR3 sequences; about 15% of these occur just once. The ten most abundant clones make up approximately 19% of the sample.

These data were likewise used in another study, on T cells in Graves' hyperthyroidism and ophthalmopathy.

This specimen consisted of peripheral blood mononuclear cells (PBMCs), obtained at new diagnosis, from a patient treated with antithyroid drugs. These receptors all stem from a woman between 50 and 59 years old with Graves disease. Donor details come from another sample of the same person, matched by shared clones.

Concerning this clonotype: A read error may account for a junction end that differs from germline. This chain joins TRBV5-1 and TRBJ2-1, with D tentatively TRBD2 (6 bases). The CDR3 covers 16 residues. Germline V CDR1 and CDR2: SGHRS, YFSETQ. The CDR3 DNA reads TGTGCCAGCAGCCCATTAGCGGAGCTGATCTACAATGAGCAGTTCTTC. It is translated as CASSPLAELIYNEQFF.

This rearrangement joins TRBV5-1 to TRBJ2-1; weak D call: TRBD1 (6 bases). Trimming took off 4 bases at V and 7 bases at J, with 9 bases between the two ends. CDR3 length: 12 residues. The germline gives CDR1 SGHRS, CDR2 YFSETQ. The CDR3 coding sequence is TGCGCCAGCAGCGCCACAGGGAATGAGCAGTTCTTC. Protein sequence: CASSATGNEQFF.

The chain links TRBV7-9 to TRBJ2-1; D gene ambiguous. Germline lookup yields CDR1 SEHNR and CDR2 FQNEAQ (reference sequence). This CDR3 spans 15 amino acids. V gave up 3 bases and J gave up 5 bases, with 14 bases separating them. The CDR3 DNA sequence: TGTGCCAGCAGCTTCCTATCCGCCTTGAACAATGAGCAGTTCTTC. Translation gives CASSFLSALNNEQFF.

The table lists this clonotype with many counts. The gene calls are TRBV7-9 and TRBJ2-6; D possibly corresponds to TRBD1 (6 bases). Germline loops: CDR1 SEHNR, CDR2 FQNEAQ (reference sequence). Trimming stripped 1 base from V and 0 bases from J, with 19 bases between. This CDR3 has 20 amino acids. The CDR3 region is CASSLGAFGTQYSGANVLTF. The CDR3, as DNA: TGTGCCAGCAGCTTAGGCGCTTTTGGGACACAGTACTCTGGGGCCAACGTCCTGACTTTC.

The chain joins TRBV7-3 to TRBJ2-2, with D possibly TRBD1 on 6 matching bases. Trimming stripped 6 bases from V and 0 bases from J, with 23 bases between. Germline V gene sequence: CDR1 SGHTA, CDR2 FQGTGA. The CDR3 has 19 residues. The CDR3 loop is CASSHPLQGPNANTGELFF. In DNA form, the CDR3 reads TGTGCCAGCAGTCATCCCTTGCAGGGGCCTAACGCGAACACCGGGGAGCTGTTTTTT. The complete variable domain, with remaining parts taken from reference TRBV7-3 and TRBJ2-2, reads GAGVSQTPSNKVTEKGKYVELRCDPISGHTALYWYRQSLGQGPEFLIYFQGTGAADDSGLPNDRFFAVRPEGSVSTLKIQRTERGDSAVYLCASSHPLQGPNANTGELFFGEGSRLTVL.